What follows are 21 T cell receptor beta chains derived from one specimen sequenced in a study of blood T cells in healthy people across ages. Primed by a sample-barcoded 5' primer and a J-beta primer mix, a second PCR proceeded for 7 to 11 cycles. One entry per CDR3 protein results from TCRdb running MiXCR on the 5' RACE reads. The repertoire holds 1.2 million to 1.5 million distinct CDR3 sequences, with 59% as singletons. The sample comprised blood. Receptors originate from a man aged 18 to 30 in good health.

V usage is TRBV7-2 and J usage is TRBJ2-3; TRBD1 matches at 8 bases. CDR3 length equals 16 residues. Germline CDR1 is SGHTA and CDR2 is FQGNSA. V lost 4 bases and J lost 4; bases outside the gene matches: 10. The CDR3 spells CASSSAQGALADTQYF. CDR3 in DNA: TGTGCCAGCAGCTCCGCCCAGGGGGCGTTGGCAGATACGCAGTATTTT.

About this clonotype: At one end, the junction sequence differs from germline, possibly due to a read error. CDR3 DNA: TGCGCCAGCAGCCAGACCTCCGGACTCGCCATATACAATGAGCAGTTCTTC. The encoded protein is CASSQTSGLAIYNEQFF. The chain recombines TRBV16 with TRBJ2-1, with D perhaps TRBD2 (5 bases). From germline, CDR1 is KGHSY and CDR2 FQNENV. The CDR3 spans 17 residues.

This chain's CDR3 is CAVRDGRETQYF. The CDR3 DNA follows: TGTGCCGTCAGGGATGGGAGAGAGACCCAGTACTTC. The genes are TRBV2 and TRBJ2-5, with D perhaps being TRBD1 or TRBD2 (5 bases each). Germline CDR1 reads SNHLY; CDR2 reads FYNNEI. This CDR3 region has 12 residues. Deletions cut 11 bases from V and 4 bases from J, with 14 bases between.

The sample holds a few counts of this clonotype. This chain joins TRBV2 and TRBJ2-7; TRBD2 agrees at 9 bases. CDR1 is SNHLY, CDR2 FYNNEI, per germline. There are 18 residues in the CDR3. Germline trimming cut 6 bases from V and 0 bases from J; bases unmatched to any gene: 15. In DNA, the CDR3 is TGTGCCAGCAGGGGCGGACTAGCGCAAACCCTATACTCCTACGAGCAGTACTTC. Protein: CASRGGLAQTLYSYEQYF.

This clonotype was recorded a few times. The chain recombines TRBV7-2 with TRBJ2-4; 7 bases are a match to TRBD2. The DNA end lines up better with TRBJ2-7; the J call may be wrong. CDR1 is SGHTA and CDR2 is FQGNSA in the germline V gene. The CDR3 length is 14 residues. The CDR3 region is CASSTSGITYEQYF. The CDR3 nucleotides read TGTGCCAGCAGCACCAGCGGGATAACCTACGAGCAGTACTTC.

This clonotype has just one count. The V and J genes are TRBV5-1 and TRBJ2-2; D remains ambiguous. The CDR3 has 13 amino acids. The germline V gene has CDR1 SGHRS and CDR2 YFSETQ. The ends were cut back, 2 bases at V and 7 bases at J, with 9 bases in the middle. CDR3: CASSFVGNGELFF. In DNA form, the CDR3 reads TGCGCCAGCAGCTTTGTAGGCAACGGGGAGCTGTTTTTT.

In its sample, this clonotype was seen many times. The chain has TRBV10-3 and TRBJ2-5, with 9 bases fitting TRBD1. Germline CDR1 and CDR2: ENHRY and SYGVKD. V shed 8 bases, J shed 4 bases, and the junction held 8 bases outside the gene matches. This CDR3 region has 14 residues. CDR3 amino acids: CAIGTGSSGETQYF. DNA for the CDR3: TGTGCCATCGGGACAGGGTCATCCGGAGAGACCCAGTACTTC.

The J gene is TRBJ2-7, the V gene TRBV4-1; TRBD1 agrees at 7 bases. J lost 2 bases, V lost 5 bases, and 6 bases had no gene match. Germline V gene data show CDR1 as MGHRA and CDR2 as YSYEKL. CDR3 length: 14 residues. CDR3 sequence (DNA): TGCGCCAGCAGCGAGAAGACAGGGACCTACGAGCAGTACTTC. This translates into CASSEKTGTYEQYF.

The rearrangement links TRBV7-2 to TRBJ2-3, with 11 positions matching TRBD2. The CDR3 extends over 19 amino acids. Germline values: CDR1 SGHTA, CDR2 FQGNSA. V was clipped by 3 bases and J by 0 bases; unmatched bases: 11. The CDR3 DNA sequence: TGTGCCAGCAGCTTGCGCGCGGGTGGACTAGCGGGTAGCACAGATACGCAGTATTTT. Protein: CASSLRAGGLAGSTDTQYF.

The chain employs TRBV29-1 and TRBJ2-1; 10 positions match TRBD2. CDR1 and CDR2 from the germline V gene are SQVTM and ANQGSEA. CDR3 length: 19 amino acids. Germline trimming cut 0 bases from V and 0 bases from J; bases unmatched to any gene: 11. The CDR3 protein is CSVEDLASGGRSSYNEQFF. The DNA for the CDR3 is TGCAGCGTTGAAGATCTAGCTAGCGGGGGCAGAAGCTCCTACAATGAGCAGTTCTTC.

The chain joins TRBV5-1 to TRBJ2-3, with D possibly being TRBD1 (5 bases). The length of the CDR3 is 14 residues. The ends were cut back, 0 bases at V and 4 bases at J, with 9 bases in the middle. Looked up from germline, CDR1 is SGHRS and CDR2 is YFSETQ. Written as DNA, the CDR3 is TGCGCCAGCAGCTTGGAGGGGATCTCAGATACGCAGTATTTT. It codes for CASSLEGISDTQYF.

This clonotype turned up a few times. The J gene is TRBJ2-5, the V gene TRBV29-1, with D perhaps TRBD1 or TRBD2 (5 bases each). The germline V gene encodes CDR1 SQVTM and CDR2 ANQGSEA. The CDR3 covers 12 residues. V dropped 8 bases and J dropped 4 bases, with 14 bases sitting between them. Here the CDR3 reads CSFGTSRETQYF. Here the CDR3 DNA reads TGCAGCTTTGGGACCTCCCGAGAGACCCAGTACTTC.

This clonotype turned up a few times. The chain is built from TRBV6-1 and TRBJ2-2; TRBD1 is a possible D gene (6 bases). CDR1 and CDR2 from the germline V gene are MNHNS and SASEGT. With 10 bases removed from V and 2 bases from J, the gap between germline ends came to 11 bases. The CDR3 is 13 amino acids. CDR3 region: CATHRENTGELFF. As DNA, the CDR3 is TGTGCCACCCACAGGGAAAACACCGGGGAGCTGTTTTTT.

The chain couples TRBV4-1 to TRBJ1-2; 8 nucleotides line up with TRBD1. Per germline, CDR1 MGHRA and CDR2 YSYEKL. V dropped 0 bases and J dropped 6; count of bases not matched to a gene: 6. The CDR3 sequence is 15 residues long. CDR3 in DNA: TGCGCCAGCAGCCAAGATCGCCCGACAGGGGATGGCTACACCTTC. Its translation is CASSQDRPTGDGYTF.

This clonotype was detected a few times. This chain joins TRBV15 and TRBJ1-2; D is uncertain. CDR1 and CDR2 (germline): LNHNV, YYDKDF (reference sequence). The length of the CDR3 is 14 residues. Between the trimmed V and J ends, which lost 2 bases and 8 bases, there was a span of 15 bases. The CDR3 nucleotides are TGTGCCACCAGCAGAACCCCTACCCCGGGGGGCTACACCTTC. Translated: CATSRTPTPGGYTF.

This CDR3 reads CATSATDPNTGELFF. As DNA, the CDR3 is TGTGCCACCAGCGCGACAGATCCGAACACCGGGGAGCTGTTTTTT. The rearrangement joins TRBV24-1 to TRBJ2-2; a weak D match, TRBD1 (5 bases). CDR1 KGHDR and CDR2 SFDVKD come from the germline V gene. V was pared by 7 bases and J by 0 bases, with 11 bases between. The CDR3 extends over 15 amino acids.

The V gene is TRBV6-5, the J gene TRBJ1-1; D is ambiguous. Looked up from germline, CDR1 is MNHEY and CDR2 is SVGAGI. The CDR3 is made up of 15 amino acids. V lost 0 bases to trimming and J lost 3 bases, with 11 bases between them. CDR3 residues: CASSYSGRSDTEAFF. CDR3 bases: TGTGCCAGCAGTTACTCAGGGCGGTCGGACACTGAAGCTTTCTTT.

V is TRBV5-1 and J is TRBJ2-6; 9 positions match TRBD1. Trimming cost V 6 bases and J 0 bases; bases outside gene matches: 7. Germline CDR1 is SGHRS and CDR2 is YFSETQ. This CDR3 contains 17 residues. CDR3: CASTPGQGPSGANVLTF. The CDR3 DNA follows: TGCGCCAGCACCCCGGGACAGGGTCCCTCTGGGGCCAACGTCCTGACTTTC.

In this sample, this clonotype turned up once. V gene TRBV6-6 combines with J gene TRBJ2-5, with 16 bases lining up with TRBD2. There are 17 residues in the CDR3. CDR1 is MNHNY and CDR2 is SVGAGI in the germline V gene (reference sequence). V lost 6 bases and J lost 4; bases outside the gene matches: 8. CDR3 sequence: CASRSGTSGGAGETQYF. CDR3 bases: TGTGCCAGCAGGTCCGGGACTAGCGGGGGGGCTGGAGAGACCCAGTACTTC.

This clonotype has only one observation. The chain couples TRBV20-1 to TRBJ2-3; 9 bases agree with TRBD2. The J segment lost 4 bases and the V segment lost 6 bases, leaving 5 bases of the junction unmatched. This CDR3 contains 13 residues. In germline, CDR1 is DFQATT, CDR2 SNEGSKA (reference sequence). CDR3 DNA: TGCAGTGCGCTGACTAGCGGACCAGATACGCAGTATTTT. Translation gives CSALTSGPDTQYF.

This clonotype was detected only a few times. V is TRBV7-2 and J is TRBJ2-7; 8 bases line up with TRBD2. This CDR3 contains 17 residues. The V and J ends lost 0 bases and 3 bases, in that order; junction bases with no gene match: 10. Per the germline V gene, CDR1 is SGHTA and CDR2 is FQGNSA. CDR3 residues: CASSLATGAGVFYEQYF. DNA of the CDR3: TGTGCCAGCAGCTTAGCAACAGGAGCGGGAGTTTTCTACGAGCAGTACTTC.